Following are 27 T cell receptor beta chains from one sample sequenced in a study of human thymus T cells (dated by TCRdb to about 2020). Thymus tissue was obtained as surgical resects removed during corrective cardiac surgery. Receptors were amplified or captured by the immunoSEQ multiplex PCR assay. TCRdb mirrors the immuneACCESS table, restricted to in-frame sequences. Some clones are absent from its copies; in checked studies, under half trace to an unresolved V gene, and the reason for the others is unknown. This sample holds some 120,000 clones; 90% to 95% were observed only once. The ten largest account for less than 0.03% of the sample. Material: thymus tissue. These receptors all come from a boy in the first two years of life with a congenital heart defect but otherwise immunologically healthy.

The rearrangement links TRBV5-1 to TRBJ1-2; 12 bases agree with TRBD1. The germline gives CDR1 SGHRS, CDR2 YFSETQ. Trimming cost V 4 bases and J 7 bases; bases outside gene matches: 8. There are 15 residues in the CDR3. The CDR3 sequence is CASSPGQGAPGGYTF. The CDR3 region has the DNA TGCGCCAGCAGCCCGGGACAGGGGGCACCGGGTGGCTACACCTTC. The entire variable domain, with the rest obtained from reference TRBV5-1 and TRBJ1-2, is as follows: KAGVTQTPRYLIKTRGQQVTLSCSPISGHRSVSWYQQTPGQGLQFLFEYFSETQRNKGNFPGRFSGRQFSNSRSEMNVSTLELGDSALYLCASSPGQGAPGGYTFGSGTRLTVV.

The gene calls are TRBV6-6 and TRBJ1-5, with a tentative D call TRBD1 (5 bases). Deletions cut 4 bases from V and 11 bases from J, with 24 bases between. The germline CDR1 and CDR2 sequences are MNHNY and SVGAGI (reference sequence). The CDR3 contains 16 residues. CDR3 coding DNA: TGTGCCAGCAGTTTTACAACCAGGGCCCCCCAGAGAACCCAGCATTTT. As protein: CASSFTTRAPQRTQHF.

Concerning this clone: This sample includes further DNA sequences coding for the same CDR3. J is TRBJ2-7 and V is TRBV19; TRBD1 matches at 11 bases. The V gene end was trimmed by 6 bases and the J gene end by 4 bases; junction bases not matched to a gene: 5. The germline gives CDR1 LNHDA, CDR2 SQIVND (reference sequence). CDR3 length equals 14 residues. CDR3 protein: CASSPGQGGYEQYF. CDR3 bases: TGTGCCAGTAGCCCGGGACAGGGGGGATACGAGCAGTACTTC.

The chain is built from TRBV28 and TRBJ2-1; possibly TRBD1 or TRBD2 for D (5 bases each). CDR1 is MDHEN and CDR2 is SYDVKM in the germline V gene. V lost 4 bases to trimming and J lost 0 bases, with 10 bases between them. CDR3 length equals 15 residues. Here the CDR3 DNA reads TGTGCCAGCAGTTCCGGGGACCTCTCCTACAATGAGCAGTTCTTC. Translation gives CASSSGDLSYNEQFF.

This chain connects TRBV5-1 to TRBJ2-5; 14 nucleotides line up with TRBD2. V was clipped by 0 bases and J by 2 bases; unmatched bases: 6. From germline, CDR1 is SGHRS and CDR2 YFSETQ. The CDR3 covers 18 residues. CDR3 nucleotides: TGCGCCAGCAGCTTGGGACTAGCGGGGGGGAACCCACAAGAGACCCAGTACTTC. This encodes CASSLGLAGGNPQETQYF.

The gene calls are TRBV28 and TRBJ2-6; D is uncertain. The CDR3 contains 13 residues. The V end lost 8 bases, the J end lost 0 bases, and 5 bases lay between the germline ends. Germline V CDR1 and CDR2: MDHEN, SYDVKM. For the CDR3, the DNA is TGTGCCAGCTTAAACTCTGGGGCCAACGTCCTGACTTTC. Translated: CASLNSGANVLTF.

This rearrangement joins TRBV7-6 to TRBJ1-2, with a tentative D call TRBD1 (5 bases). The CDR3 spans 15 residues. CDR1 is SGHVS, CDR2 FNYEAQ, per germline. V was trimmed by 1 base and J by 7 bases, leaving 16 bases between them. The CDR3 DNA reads TGTGCCAGCAGCTTAGGGGGCAGGGAGGCAAGTGGCTACACCTTC. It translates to CASSLGGREASGYTF.

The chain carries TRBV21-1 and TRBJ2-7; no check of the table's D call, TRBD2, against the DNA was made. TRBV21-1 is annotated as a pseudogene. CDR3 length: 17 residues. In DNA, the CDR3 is TGTGCCAGCAGCTCCTACGGAGCGGGGGGGGGCGGCTACGAGCAGTACTTC. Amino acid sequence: CASSSYGAGGGGYEQYF.

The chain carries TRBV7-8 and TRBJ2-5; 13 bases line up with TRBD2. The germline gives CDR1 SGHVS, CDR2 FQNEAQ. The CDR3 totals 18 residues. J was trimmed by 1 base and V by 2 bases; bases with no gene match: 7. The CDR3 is CASSLSGLAGAFQETQYF. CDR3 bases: TGTGCCAGCAGCTTATCAGGACTAGCGGGGGCCTTCCAAGAGACCCAGTACTTC.

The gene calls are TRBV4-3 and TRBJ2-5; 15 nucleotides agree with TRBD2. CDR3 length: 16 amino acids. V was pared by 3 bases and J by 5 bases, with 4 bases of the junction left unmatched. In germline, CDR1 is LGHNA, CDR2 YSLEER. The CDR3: CASSHGLAGGQETQYF. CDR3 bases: TGCGCCAGCAGCCATGGACTAGCGGGGGGGCAGGAGACCCAGTACTTC.

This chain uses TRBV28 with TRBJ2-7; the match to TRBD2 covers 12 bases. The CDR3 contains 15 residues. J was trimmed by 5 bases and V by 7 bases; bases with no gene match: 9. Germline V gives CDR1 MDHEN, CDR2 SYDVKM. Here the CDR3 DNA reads TGTGCCAGCACCCGGACTAGCGGGGCTCCTAACGAGCAGTACTTC. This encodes CASTRTSGAPNEQYF. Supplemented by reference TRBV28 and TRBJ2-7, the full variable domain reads DVKVTQSSRYLVKRTGEKVFLECVQDMDHENMFWYRQDPGLGLRLIYFSYDVKMKEKGDIPEGYSVSREKKERFSLILESASTNQTSMYLCASTRTSGAPNEQYFGPGTRLTVT.

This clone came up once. The CDR3 here is CASSLGGDSRQYF. The CDR3 region has the DNA TGTGCCAGCAGCTTAGGTGGAGACTCCCGACAGTACTTC. V gene TRBV7-8 combines with J gene TRBJ2-7; the D is unclear. In germline, CDR1 is SGHVS, CDR2 FQNEAQ. The CDR3 spans 13 residues. Trimming removed 1 base from V and 10 bases from J, with 14 bases in between.

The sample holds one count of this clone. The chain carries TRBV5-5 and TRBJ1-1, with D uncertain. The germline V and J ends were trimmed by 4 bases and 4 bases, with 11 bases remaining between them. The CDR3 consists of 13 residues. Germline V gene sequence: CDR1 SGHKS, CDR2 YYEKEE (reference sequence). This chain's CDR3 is CASSLDILTEAFF. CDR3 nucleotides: TGTGCCAGCAGCCTTGACATCCTCACTGAAGCTTTCTTT.

CDR3 sequence reads: CASSLRGLPSYEQYF. Written as DNA, the CDR3 is TGTGCCAGCAGTTTAAGAGGACTACCTTCCTACGAGCAGTACTTC. This chain joins TRBV27 and TRBJ2-7; tentatively, D is TRBD2 (6 bases). The germline V gene encodes CDR1 MNHEY and CDR2 SMNVEV (reference sequence). The length of the CDR3 is 15 residues. V lost 2 bases and J 1 base, leaving 12 bases between the germline ends.

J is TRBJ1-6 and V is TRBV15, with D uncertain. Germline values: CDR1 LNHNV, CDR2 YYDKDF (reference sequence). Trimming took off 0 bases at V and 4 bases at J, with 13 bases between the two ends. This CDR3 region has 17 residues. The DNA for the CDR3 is TGTGCCACCAGCAGAGAACCCCCGCGCAGATATAATTCACCCCTCCACTTT. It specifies CATSREPPRRYNSPLHF. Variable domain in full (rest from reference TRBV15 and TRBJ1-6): DAMVIQNPRYQVTQFGKPVTLSCSQTLNHNVMYWYQQKSSQAPKLLFHYYDKDFNNEADTPDNFQSRRPNTSFCFLDIRSPGLGDTAMYLCATSREPPRRYNSPLHFGNGTRLTVT.

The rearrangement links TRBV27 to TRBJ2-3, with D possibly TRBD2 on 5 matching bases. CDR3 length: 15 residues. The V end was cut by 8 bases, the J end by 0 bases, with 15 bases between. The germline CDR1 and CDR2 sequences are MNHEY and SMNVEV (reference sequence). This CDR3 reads CASRRSGFSTDTQYF. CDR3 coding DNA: TGTGCCAGCCGCCGCTCGGGGTTTAGCACAGATACGCAGTATTTT.

CDR3 bases: TGCGCCAGCAGCTTGGTAACTTCGGATCCGCAGTATTTT. This codes for CASSLVTSDPQYF. The rearrangement uses TRBV5-1 and TRBJ2-3, with D unresolved. V lost 0 bases to trimming and J lost 10 bases, with 12 bases between them. CDR1 is SGHRS, CDR2 YFSETQ, per germline. The CDR3 totals 13 residues.

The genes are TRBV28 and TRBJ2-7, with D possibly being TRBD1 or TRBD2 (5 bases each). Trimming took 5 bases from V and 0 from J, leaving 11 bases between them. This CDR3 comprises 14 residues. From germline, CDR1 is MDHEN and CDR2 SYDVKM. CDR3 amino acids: CASSPGTFSYEQYF. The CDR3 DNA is TGTGCCAGCAGTCCCGGGACGTTCTCCTACGAGCAGTACTTC.

CDR3 in DNA: TGTGCCAGCAGCACTACAGGGGCCCCCGATTCACCCCTCCACTTT. It specifies CASSTTGAPDSPLHF. The V call is TRBV7-6, the J call TRBJ1-6; 7 nucleotides align to TRBD1. The V and J ends lost 5 bases and 8 bases, in that order; junction bases with no gene match: 9. This CDR3 region has 15 residues. Germline loops: CDR1 SGHVS, CDR2 FNYEAQ.

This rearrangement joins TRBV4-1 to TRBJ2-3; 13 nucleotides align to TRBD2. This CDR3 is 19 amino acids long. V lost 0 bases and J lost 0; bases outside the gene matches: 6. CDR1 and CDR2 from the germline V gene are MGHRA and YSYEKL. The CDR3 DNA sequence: TGCGCCAGCAGCCAAGAGGGACTAGCGGGGTTCTCTAGCACAGATACGCAGTATTTT. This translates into CASSQEGLAGFSSTDTQYF.

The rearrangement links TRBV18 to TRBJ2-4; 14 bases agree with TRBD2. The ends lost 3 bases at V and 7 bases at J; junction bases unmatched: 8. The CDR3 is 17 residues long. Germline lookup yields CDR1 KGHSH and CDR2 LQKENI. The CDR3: CASSPGLAGDVQNIQYF. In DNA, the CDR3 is TGTGCCAGCTCACCGGGACTAGCGGGGGACGTCCAGAACATTCAGTACTTC.

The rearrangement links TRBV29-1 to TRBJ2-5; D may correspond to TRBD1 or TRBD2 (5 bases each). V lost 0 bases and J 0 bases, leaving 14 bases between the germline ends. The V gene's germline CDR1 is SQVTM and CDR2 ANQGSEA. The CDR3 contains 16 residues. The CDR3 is CSVEDGAVRDQETQYF. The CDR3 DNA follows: TGCAGCGTTGAAGATGGAGCGGTCAGGGACCAAGAGACCCAGTACTTC.

CDR3 nucleotide sequence: TGTGCCAGCAGCTCCAGGGTTAAATCACCCCTCCACTTT. The encoded protein is CASSSRVKSPLHF. This rearrangement joins TRBV7-2 to TRBJ1-6; possibly TRBD1 for D (5 bases). The ends were cut back, 4 bases at V and 10 bases at J, with 11 bases in the middle. There are 13 residues in the CDR3. Per the germline V gene, CDR1 is SGHTA and CDR2 is FQGNSA.

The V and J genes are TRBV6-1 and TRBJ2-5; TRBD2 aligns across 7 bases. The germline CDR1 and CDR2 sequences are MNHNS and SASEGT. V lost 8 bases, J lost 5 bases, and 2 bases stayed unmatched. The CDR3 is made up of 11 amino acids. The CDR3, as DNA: TGTGCCAGCGAACTAGCGGAGACCCAGTACTTC. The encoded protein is CASELAETQYF.

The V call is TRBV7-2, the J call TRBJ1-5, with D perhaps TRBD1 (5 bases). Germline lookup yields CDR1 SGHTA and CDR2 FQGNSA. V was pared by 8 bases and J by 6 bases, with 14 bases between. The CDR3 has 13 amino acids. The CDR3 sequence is CASGGDWFQPQHF. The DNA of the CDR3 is TGTGCCAGCGGAGGGGACTGGTTTCAGCCCCAGCATTTT.

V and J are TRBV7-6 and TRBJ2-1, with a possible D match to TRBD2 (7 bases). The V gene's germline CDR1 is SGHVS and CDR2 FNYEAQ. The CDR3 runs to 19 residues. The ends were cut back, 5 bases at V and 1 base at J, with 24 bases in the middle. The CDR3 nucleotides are TGTGCCAGCAGCCCGGGGGTTGGGGGGGCGAGAAGGTCCTACAATGAGCAGTTCTTC. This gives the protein CASSPGVGGARRSYNEQFF.

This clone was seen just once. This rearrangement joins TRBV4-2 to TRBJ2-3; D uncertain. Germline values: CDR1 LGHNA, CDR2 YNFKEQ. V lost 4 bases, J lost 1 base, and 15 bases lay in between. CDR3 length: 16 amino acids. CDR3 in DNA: TGTGCCAGCAGCCCACATCCACCGCTTGGCACAGATACGCAGTATTTT. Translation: CASSPHPPLGTDTQYF.